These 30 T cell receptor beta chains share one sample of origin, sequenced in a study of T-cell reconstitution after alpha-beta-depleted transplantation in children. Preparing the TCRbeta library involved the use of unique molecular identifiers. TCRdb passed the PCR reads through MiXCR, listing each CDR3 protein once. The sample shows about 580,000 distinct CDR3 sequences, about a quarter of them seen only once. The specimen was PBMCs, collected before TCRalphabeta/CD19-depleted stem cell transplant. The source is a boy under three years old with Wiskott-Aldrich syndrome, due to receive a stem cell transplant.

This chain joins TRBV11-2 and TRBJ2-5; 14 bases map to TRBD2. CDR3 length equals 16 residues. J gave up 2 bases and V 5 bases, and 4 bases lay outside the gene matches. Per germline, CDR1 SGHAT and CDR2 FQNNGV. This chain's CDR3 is CASSHGTSGSQETQYF. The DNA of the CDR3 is TGTGCCAGCAGCCATGGGACTAGCGGGAGTCAAGAGACCCAGTACTTC.

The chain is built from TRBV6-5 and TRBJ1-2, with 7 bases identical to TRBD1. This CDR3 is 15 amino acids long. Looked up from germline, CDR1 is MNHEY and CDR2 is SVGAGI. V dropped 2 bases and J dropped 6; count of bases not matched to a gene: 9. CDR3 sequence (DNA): TGTGCCAGCAGTTACCAATTACAGGGGAGGAATGGCTACACCTTC. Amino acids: CASSYQLQGRNGYTF.

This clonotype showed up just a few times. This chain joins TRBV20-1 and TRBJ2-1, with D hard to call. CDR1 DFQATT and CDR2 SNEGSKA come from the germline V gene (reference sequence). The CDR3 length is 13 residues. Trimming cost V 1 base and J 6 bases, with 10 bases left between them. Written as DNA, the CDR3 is TGCAGTGCTAGAGTTATGGGCCCCAATGAGCAGTTCTTC. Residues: CSARVMGPNEQFF.

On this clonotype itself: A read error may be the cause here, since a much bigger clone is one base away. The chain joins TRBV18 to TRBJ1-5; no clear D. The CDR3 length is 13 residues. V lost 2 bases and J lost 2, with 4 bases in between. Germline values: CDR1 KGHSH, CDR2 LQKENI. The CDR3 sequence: CASSPKGNQPQHF. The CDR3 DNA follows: TGTGCCAGCTCACCAAAGGGCAATCAGCCCCAGCATTTT.

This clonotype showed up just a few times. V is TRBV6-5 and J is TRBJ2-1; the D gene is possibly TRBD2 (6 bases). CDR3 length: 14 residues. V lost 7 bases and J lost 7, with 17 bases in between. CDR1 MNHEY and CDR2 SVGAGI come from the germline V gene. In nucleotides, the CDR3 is TGTGCCAGCAAGGCGGCGGGATTGGGTAATGAGCAGTTCTTC. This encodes CASKAAGLGNEQFF.

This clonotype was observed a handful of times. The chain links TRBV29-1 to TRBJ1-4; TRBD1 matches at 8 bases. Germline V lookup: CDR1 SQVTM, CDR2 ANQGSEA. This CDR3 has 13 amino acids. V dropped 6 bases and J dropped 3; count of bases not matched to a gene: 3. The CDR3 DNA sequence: TGCAGCGTACGACAGGGGCCTAATGAAAAACTGTTTTTT. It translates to CSVRQGPNEKLFF.

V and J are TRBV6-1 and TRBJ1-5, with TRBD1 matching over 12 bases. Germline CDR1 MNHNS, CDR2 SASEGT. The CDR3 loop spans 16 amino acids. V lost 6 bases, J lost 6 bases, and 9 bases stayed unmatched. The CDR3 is CASRLGTGGAGQPQHF. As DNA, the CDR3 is TGTGCCAGCAGGCTGGGGACAGGGGGCGCGGGTCAGCCCCAGCATTTT.

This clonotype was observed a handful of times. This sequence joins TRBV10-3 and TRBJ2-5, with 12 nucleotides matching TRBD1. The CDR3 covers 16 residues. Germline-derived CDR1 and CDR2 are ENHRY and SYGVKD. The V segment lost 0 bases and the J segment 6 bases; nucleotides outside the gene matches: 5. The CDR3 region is CAISESPGQGAQTQYF. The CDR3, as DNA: TGTGCCATCAGTGAGTCACCGGGACAGGGGGCCCAGACCCAGTACTTC.

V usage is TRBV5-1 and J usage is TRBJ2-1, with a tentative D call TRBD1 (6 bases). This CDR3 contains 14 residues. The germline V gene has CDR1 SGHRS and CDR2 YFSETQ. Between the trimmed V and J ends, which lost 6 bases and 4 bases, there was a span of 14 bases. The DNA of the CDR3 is TGCGCCAGCAAAGTAAGGGACACATACAATGAGCAGTTCTTC. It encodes CASKVRDTYNEQFF.

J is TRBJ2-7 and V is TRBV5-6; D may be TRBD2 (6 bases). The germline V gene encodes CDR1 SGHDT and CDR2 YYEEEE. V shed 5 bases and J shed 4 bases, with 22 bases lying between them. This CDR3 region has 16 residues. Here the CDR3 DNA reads TGTGCCAGCAGAGGAGCCGGGAGTGGAGTGGTGTACGAGCAGTACTTC. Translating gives CASRGAGSGVVYEQYF.

CDR3 coding DNA: TGCAGTGCTAGAAGTACGAAGCGGGAGTCCTACAATGAGCAGTTCTTC. Its protein is CSARSTKRESYNEQFF. This chain joins TRBV20-1 and TRBJ2-1, with TRBD2 matching over 8 bases. The V gene's germline CDR1 is DFQATT and CDR2 SNEGSKA (reference sequence). This CDR3 has 16 amino acids. The trim removed 2 bases at V and 1 base at J, leaving 7 bases unmatched.

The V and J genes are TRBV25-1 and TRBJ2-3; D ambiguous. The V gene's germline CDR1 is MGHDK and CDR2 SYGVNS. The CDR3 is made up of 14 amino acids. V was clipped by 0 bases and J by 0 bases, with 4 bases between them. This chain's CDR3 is CASSEYGSTDTQYF. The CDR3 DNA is TGTGCCAGCAGTGAATATGGCAGCACAGATACGCAGTATTTT.

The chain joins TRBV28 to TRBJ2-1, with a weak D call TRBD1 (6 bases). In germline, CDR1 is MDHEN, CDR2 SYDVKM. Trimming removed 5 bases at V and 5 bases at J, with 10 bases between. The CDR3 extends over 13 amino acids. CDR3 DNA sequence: TGTGCCAGCAGTCCGGACAGAAACAATGAGCAGTTCTTC. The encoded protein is CASSPDRNNEQFF.

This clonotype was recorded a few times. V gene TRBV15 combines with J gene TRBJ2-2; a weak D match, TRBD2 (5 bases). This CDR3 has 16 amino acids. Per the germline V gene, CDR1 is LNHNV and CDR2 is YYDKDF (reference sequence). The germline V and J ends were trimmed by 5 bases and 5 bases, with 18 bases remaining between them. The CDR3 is CATSSWPGSFTGELFF. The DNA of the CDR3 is TGTGCCACCAGCTCTTGGCCGGGGAGTTTTACCGGGGAGCTGTTTTTT.

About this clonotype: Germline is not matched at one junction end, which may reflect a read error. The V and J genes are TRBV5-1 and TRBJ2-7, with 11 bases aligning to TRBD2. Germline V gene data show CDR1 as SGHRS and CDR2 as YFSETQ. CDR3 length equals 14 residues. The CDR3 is CASSLTGTSGSQTF. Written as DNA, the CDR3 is TGCGCCAGCAGCCTTACCGGGACTAGCGGATCCCAAACCTTC.

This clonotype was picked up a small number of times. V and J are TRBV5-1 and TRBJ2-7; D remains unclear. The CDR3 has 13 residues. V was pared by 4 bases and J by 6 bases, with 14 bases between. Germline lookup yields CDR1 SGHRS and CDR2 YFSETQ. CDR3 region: CASSPLWTGEQYF. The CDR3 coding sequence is TGCGCCAGCAGCCCACTGTGGACGGGCGAGCAGTACTTC.

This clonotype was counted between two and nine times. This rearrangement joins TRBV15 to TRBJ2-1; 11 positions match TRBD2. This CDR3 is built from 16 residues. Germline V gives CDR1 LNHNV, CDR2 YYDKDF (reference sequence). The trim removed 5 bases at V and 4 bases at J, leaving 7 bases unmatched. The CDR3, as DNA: TGTGCCACCAGCCCTATAGCGGGAGGGGGATACAATGAGCAGTTCTTC. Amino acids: CATSPIAGGGYNEQFF.

The CDR3: CASSIGQGVGQPQHF. The CDR3 DNA reads as TGTGCCAGCAGTATCGGACAGGGAGTGGGGCAGCCCCAGCATTTT. The genes are TRBV12-3 or TRBV12-4 and TRBJ1-5, with 8 bases identical to TRBD1. The CDR3 spans 15 residues. J gave up 7 bases and V 5 bases, and 10 bases lay outside the gene matches.

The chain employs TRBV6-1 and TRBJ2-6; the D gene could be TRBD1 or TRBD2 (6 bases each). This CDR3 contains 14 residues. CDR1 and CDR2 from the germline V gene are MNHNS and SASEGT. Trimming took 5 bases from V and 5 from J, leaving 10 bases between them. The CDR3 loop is CASSPGDWANVLTF. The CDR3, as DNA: TGTGCCAGCAGTCCAGGGGACTGGGCCAACGTCCTGACTTTC.

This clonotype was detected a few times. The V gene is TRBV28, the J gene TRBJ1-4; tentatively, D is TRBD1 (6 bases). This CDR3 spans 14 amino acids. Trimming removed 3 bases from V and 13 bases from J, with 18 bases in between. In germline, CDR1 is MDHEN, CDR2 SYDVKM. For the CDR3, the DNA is TGTGCCAGCAGTTTTACCCCCGGCACAGGGTCACTGTTTTTT. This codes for CASSFTPGTGSLFF. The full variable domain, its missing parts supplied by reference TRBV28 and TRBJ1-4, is DVKVTQSSRYLVKRTGEKVFLECVQDMDHENMFWYRQDPGLGLRLIYFSYDVKMKEKGDIPEGYSVSREKKERFSLILESASTNQTSMYLCASSFTPGTGSLFFGSGTQLSVL.

Here the CDR3 reads CASSLGTVRGLYEQYF. For the CDR3, the DNA is TGTGCCAGCAGTTTAGGGACAGTAAGAGGGCTCTACGAGCAGTACTTC. This chain links TRBV28 with TRBJ2-7; 7 nucleotides align to TRBD1. The CDR3 is made up of 16 amino acids. Germline trimming cut 2 bases from V and 3 bases from J; bases unmatched to any gene: 10. The germline CDR1 and CDR2 sequences are MDHEN and SYDVKM. The full variable domain, its missing parts supplied by reference TRBV28 and TRBJ2-7, is DVKVTQSSRYLVKRTGEKVFLECVQDMDHENMFWYRQDPGLGLRLIYFSYDVKMKEKGDIPEGYSVSREKKERFSLILESASTNQTSMYLCASSLGTVRGLYEQYFGPGTRLTVT.

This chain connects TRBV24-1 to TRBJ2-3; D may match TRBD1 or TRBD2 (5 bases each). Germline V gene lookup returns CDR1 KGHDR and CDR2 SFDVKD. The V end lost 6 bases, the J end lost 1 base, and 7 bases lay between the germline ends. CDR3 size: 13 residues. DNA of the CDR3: TGTGCCACCAGTCAGGGAGGCACAGATACGCAGTATTTT. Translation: CATSQGGTDTQYF.

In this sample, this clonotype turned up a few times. The CDR3 spells CASRLRQGFYEQYF. CDR3 nucleotides: TGTGCCAGTAGGCTGCGACAGGGATTTTACGAGCAGTACTTC. The gene calls are TRBV19 and TRBJ2-7, with TRBD1 matching 7 bases. Germline values: CDR1 LNHDA, CDR2 SQIVND (reference sequence). This CDR3 has 14 residues. Trimming took 6 bases from V and 4 from J; bases not matched to a gene: 9.

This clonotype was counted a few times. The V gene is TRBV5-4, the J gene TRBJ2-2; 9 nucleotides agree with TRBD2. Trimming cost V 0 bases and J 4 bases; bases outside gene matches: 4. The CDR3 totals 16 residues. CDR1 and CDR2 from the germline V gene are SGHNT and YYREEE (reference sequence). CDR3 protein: CASSLGGRAGTGELFF. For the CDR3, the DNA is TGTGCCAGCAGCTTGGGCGGGAGGGCCGGCACCGGGGAGCTGTTTTTT.

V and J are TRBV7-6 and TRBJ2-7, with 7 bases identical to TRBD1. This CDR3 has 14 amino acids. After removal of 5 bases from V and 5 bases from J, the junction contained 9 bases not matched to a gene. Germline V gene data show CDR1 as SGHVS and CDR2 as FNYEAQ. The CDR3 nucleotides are TGTGCCAGCAGCCCCAAGACAGGGTCAAACGAGCAGTACTTC. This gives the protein CASSPKTGSNEQYF.

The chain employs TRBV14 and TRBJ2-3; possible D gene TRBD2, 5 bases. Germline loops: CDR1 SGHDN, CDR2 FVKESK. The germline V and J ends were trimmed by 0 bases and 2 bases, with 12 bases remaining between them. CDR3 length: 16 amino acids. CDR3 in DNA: TGTGCCAGCAGCCAAGATTTAAGACGGGACACAGATACGCAGTATTTT. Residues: CASSQDLRRDTDTQYF.

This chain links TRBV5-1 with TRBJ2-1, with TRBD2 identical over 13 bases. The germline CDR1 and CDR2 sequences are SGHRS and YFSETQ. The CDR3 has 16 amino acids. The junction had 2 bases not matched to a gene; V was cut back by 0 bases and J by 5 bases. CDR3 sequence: CASSLETSGRNNEQFF. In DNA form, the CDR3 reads TGCGCCAGCAGCTTGGAGACTAGCGGGAGGAACAATGAGCAGTTCTTC.

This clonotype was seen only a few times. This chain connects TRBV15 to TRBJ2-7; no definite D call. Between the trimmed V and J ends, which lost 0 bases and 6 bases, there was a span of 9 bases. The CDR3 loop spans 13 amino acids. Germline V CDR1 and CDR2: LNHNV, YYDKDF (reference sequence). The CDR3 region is CATSRDGAVEQYF. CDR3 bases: TGTGCCACCAGCAGAGATGGTGCGGTCGAGCAGTACTTC.

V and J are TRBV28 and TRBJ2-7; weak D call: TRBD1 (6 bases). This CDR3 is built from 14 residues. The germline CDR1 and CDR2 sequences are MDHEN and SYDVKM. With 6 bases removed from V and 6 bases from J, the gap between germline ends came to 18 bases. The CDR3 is CASSLGALGSEQYF. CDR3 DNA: TGTGCCAGCAGCTTGGGGGCTTTGGGGTCCGAGCAGTACTTC.

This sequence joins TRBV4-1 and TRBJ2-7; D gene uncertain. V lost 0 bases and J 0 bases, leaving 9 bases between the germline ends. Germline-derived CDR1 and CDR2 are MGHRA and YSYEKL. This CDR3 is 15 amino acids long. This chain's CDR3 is CASSQDTARSYEQYF. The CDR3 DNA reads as TGCGCCAGCAGCCAAGATACGGCCCGCTCCTACGAGCAGTACTTC.